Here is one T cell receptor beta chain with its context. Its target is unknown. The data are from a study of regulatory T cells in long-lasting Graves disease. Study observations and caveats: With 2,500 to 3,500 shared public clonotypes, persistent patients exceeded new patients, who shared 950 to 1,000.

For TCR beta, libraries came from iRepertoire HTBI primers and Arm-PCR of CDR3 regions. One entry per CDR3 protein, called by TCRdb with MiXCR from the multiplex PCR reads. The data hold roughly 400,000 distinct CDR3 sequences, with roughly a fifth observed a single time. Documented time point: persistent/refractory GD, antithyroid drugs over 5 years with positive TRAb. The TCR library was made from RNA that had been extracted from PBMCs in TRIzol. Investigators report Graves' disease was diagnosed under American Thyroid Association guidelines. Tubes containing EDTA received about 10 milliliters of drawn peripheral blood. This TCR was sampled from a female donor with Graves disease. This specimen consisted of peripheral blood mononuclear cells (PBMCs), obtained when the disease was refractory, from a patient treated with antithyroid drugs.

The CDR3 sequence: CASSLRTVPYEQYF. The DNA of the CDR3 is TGTGCCAGTAGTCTTCGGACGGTTCCCTACGAGCAGTACTTC. This rearrangement joins TRBV19 to TRBJ2-7, with D hard to call. This CDR3 comprises 14 residues. V lost 5 bases and J 2 bases, leaving 13 bases between the germline ends. Germline-derived CDR1 and CDR2 are LNHDA and SQIVND (reference sequence).